This record covers a single TCR beta chain. Its antigen remains unknown. The CDR3 is 13 amino acids. V dropped 4 bases and J dropped 2 bases, with 9 bases sitting between them. This entry comes from a study of T cell repertoires in cytomegalovirus infection. Study-level information: TCR beta signatures that were public indicated CMV infection and matching HLA type. Whole-study results and caveats: Dominating the ex vivo response were HLA-C-restricted CMV-specific TCR beta clonotypes. Public TCR beta family frequency separated CMV-and-HLA carriers, including in an independent cohort.

TCRdb recomputed calls from the reads with MiXCR, one row per CDR3 protein. Seen here are 90,000 to 130,000 distinct CDR3 sequences, 9.5% to 13% observed once, and the top ten hold approximately 33%. The sample was PBMCs, sequenced either directly or after in vitro stimulation (not recorded which). The TCR sequence derives from a human donor in good health (CMV status not recorded). Some clones in this sample may be carry-over from other donors' samples. J is TRBJ2-7 and V is TRBV12-3 or TRBV12-4, with unresolved D. The CDR3 loop reads CASSSPRAYEQYF. The CDR3 DNA sequence: TGTGCCAGCAGTTCTCCCCGGGCCTACGAGCAGTACTTC.